These T cell receptor beta chains were read from a single sample in a study of blood T cell repertoires in COVID-19. Using immunoSEQ multiplex PCR, the repertoire was profiled, and TCRdb retains in-frame clones only, with some absent. Of about 60,000 clones in the sample, around 89% are singletons; the top ten hold approximately 13%. Sequencing input: peripheral blood. These receptors were obtained from a man aged 55 to 70 with active COVID-19. CDR3s include the opening cysteine and the closing phenylalanine or tryptophan. Fields, in order: clone size, D gene, V gene, J gene, CDR3 DNA, CDR3 protein. D genes are given only for firm matches. Clone size is not always given. Where it is, it says once, few, many or a class for expanded clones.

>.|.|TRBV6-5|TRBJ2-5
TGTGCCAGCAGTTATCCGACTACTGGGGGGGAGACCCAGTACTTC
CASSYPTTGGETQYF
>.|.|TRBV5-1|TRBJ2-6
TGCGCCAGCAGCTTGGACGGTTCGAGGGCCAACGTCCTGACTTTC
CASSLDGSRANVLTF
>.|TRBD2|TRBV28|TRBJ2-3
TGTGCCAGCAGGGGGGGACTAGCCCCAGATACGCAGTATTTT
CASRGGLAPDTQYF
>.|TRBD1|TRBV19|TRBJ2-7
TGTGCCAGTAGTGCGGGCGAGAGTTGGACAGGGCTCTACGAGCAGTACTTC
CASSAGESWTGLYEQYF
>.|TRBD2|TRBV9|TRBJ2-2
TGTGCCAGCAGCGTAGGGACTAGCGGGAACACCGGGGAGCTGTTTTTT
CASSVGTSGNTGELFF
>.|TRBD1|TRBV10-1|TRBJ2-2
TGCGCCAGCAGTGAGTCGAAAGTACAGGGGGTGGTAACCGGGGAGCTGTTTTTT
CASSESKVQGVVTGELFF
>.|TRBD1|TRBV5-1|TRBJ1-1
TGCGCCAGCAGCCTACAGGGGCCTGAAGCTTTCTTT
CASSLQGPEAFF
>.|TRBD2|TRBV4-2|TRBJ2-1
TGTGCCAGCAGCCAACCTTTCCCGGGAGGGCCAGATGAGCAGTTCTTC
CASSQPFPGGPDEQFF
>.|.|TRBV7-9|TRBJ1-4
TGTGCCAGCAGCTTAGTGGTGGGCAGTTGGGCTAATGAAAAACTGTTTTTT
CASSLVVGSWANEKLFF
>.|TRBD1|TRBV27|TRBJ1-1
TGTGCCAGCAGCAAGGGACAGGCAAAGGGGACTGAAGCTTTCTTT
CASSKGQAKGTEAFF
>.|.|TRBV11-3|TRBJ2-5
TGTGCCAGCAGCTGGACTCCGGGGGAGACCCAGTACTTC
CASSWTPGETQYF
>.|.|TRBV6-5|TRBJ2-7
TGTGCCAGCACCTCACCGGGTCATCTTACCTACGAGCAGTACTTC
CASTSPGHLTYEQYF
>.|.|TRBV28|TRBJ1-1
TGTGCCAGCAGTTTCCGGGGGAAGTGGACTGAAGCTTTCTTT
CASSFRGKWTEAFF
>.|.|TRBV7-9|TRBJ2-2
TGTGCCAGCAGCTTAACTTCGAACACCGGGGAGCTGTTTTTT
CASSLTSNTGELFF
>.|TRBD2|TRBV7-6|TRBJ2-1
TGTGCCAGCAGCTTAGCGTACAGCGGGGGGGCCTACAATGAGCAGTTCTTC
CASSLAYSGGAYNEQFF
>.|TRBD2|TRBV5-6|TRBJ2-7
TGTGCCAGCAGCACCACACAACTAGCGGGGGTCGGGGAGCAGTACTTC
CASSTTQLAGVGEQYF
>.|TRBD1|TRBV5-1|TRBJ2-7
TGCGCCAGCAGCCCCGTCCTGGACAGGTACGAGCAGTACTTC
CASSPVLDRYEQYF
>.|.|TRBV5-4|TRBJ2-1
TGTGCCAGCAGCGCAAGAGCGGCGGGCTCCTACAATGAGCAGTTCTTC
CASSARAAGSYNEQFF
>.|.|TRBV21-1|TRBJ1-5
TGTGCCAGTAGTACACAGGGAGAGCCTAATCAGCCCCAGCATTTT
CASSTQGEPNQPQHF
>.|.|TRBV27|TRBJ2-2
TGTGCCAGCAGTTTCGGGAACACCGGGGAGCTGTTTTTT
CASSFGNTGELFF
>.|.|TRBV3-1/TRBV3-2|TRBJ2-6
TGTGCCAGCAGCCAGGCTGCCTCTGGGGCCAACGTCCTGACTTTC
CASSQAASGANVLTF
>.|.|TRBV19|TRBJ2-3
TGTGCCAGTAGTGACCCTAGAGCTTTCTCCCCTTATACGCAGTATTTT
CASSDPRAFSPYTQYF
>.|.|TRBV3-1/TRBV3-2|TRBJ2-5
TGTGCCAGCGGGGGCCCCCAAGAGACCCAGTACTTC
CASGGPQETQYF
>once|TRBD1|TRBV12-3/TRBV12-4|TRBJ1-2
TGTGCCAGCAAGACGACAGGGTATGGCTACACCTTC
CASKTTGYGYTF
>once|TRBD2|TRBV3-1/TRBV3-2|TRBJ2-7
TGTGCCAGCAGCCAAGCGACTAGCGCCTACTACGAGCAGTACTTC
CASSQATSAYYEQYF
>few|.|TRBV19|TRBJ2-7
TGTGCCAGTAGTATTGGGCACGACTACGAGCAGTACTTC
CASSIGHDYEQYF
>.|TRBD1|TRBV30|TRBJ1-3
TGTGCCTGGAACCCGGACAGGGCTGGAAACACCATATATTTT
CAWNPDRAGNTIYF
>.|.|TRBV5-4|TRBJ2-3
TGTGCCAGCAGCTCCCGACAGGGCACAGATACGCAGTATTTT
CASSSRQGTDTQYF
>.|.|TRBV5-1|TRBJ1-1
TGCGCCAGCAGCTTGGCCCCGGACAGAGCTGAAGCTTTCTTT
CASSLAPDRAEAFF
>.|.|TRBV20-1|TRBJ2-7
TGCAGTGCCAGGACACCCTACGAGCAGTACTTC
CSARTPYEQYF
>.|TRBD2|TRBV28|TRBJ2-3
TGTGCCAGCAGTTCCGGGTTAGCGGGGGCTAGCACAGATACGCAGTATTTT
CASSSGLAGASTDTQYF
>few|TRBD2|TRBV11-1|TRBJ2-1
TGTGCCAGCAGCCATCTAGCGGGAGGGAACAATGAGCAGTTCTTC
CASSHLAGGNNEQFF
>.|.|TRBV30|TRBJ2-7
TGTGCCTGGAGTTACATGGGGGGATTATTCTACGAGCAGTACTTC
CAWSYMGGLFYEQYF
>.|.|TRBV7-9|TRBJ2-7
TGTGCCAGCAGCCCCCCGGCCCGGGGGTCTCTTACTAACGAGCAGTACTTC
CASSPPARGSLTNEQYF
>once|.|TRBV6-2/TRBV6-3|TRBJ1-1
TGTGCCAGCAGTTCTACTTACAGGTCTGAAGCTTTCTTT
CASSSTYRSEAFF
>.|TRBD1|TRBV27|TRBJ2-1
TGTGCCAGCAGTCCCGGGACAGGGCATGTTAGTGAGCAGTTCTTC
CASSPGTGHVSEQFF
>.|.|TRBV5-8|TRBJ1-6
TGTGCCAGCAGGCGGCGGGCGTTGTATTCACCCCTCCACTTT
CASRRRALYSPLHF
>once|.|TRBV7-9|TRBJ2-3
TGTGCCAGCAGCTTAGGAGCTACGATAACAGATACGCAGTATTTT
CASSLGATITDTQYF
>.|TRBD2|TRBV5-1|TRBJ2-7
TGCGCCAGCAGCGTGGGACTAGCGGGACCCTACGAGCAGTACTTC
CASSVGLAGPYEQYF
>once|TRBD1|TRBV5-1|TRBJ1-2
TGCGCCAGCAGCCCGGGACAGGTATATGGCTACACCTTC
CASSPGQVYGYTF
>.|TRBD1|TRBV5-1|TRBJ2-5
TGCGCCAGCAGCTCCGGGACAGGGGGCATGAAGACCCAGTACTTC
CASSSGTGGMKTQYF
>.|TRBD1|TRBV11-1|TRBJ2-5
TGTGCCAGCAGTCTCTTCAGGGGGCAGACCCAGTACTTC
CASSLFRGQTQYF
>.|.|TRBV10-3|TRBJ1-2
TGTGCCATCAGTGAGTCGGGCGGGGGTGAAACGGGCTACACCTTC
CAISESGGGETGYTF
>.|.|TRBV29-1|TRBJ2-7
TGCAGCGGTCGGGGTTGGCCTTCCTACGAGCAGTACTTC
CSGRGWPSYEQYF
>.|.|TRBV5-1|TRBJ2-3
TGCGCCAGCAGCTTGGGACTTGGCACAGATACGCAGTATTTT
CASSLGLGTDTQYF
>.|.|TRBV7-8|TRBJ2-3
TGTGCCAGCAGCTTGAGTAGCACAGATACGCAGTATTTT
CASSLSSTDTQYF